This T cell receptor (beta chain) is drawn from a study of control samples from healthy donors and cancer patients. As concerns this clone: Relative to the germline gene, one junction end is altered; a read error may explain this.

Measured with immunoSEQ multiplex PCR; TCRdb has only the in-frame clones, and not every one. Of around 30,000 clones listed, approximately 90% were seen once; the top ten hold 13%. The CDR3 has 15 amino acids. The germline gives CDR1 SGHTA, CDR2 FQGNSA. The specimen was PBMCs. The receptor comes from a man in his forties or fifties with lung cancer. This rearrangement joins TRBV7-2 to TRBJ2-4, with D perhaps TRBD1 (5 bases). Here the CDR3 reads CASSLDGASWDIQYF. Written as DNA, the CDR3 is TGTGCCAGCAGTTTAGATGGGGCGTCGTGGGACATTCAGTACTTC. The variable domain in full, with the rest retrieved from reference TRBV7-2 and TRBJ2-4, is GAGVSQSPSNKVTEKGKDVELRCDPISGHTALYWYRQSLGQGLEFLIYFQGNSAPDKSGLPSDRFSAERTGGSVSTLTIQRTQQEDSAVYLCASSLDGASWDIQYFGAGTRLSVL.